The 32 T cell receptor beta chains below come from one sample, sequenced in a study of sequential checkpoint blockade in melanoma. As for treatment: randomized to nivolumab then ipilimumab (arm A) or the reverse (arm B). Data came from immunoSEQ multiplex PCR; TCRdb stores just in-frame clones and leaves some out. The sample holds some 40,000 clones; roughly 81% are singletons and the top ten take around 5.1%. The specimen comprised CD8+ T cells sorted from blood (inferred from file names), sampled from a patient given nivolumab and ipilimumab in sequence. Receptors originate from a human donor with melanoma.

The rearrangement links TRBV19 to TRBJ1-5; 9 bases match TRBD1. Germline V gives CDR1 LNHDA, CDR2 SQIVND (reference sequence). This CDR3 region has 18 residues. V lost 5 bases, J lost 0 bases, and 11 bases stayed unmatched. The CDR3 DNA is TGTGCCAGTAGTCTAGGACAGGGGCTGGGATATAGCAATCAGCCCCAGCATTTT. Protein product: CASSLGQGLGYSNQPQHF.

The chain links TRBV19 to TRBJ1-2, with 7 nucleotides matching TRBD1. The ends lost 3 bases at V and 4 bases at J; junction bases unmatched: 14. This CDR3 region has 17 residues. Germline V gene data show CDR1 as LNHDA and CDR2 as SQIVND (reference sequence). The CDR3: CASSIVPQFRDSYGYTF. The CDR3 DNA follows: TGTGCCAGTAGTATCGTTCCCCAATTCCGGGACAGCTATGGCTACACCTTC.

The chain employs TRBV4-1 and TRBJ1-2; 8 bases line up with TRBD1. CDR3 length: 14 amino acids. Trimming removed 2 bases from V and 9 bases from J; junction bases left unmatched: 8. Germline-derived CDR1 and CDR2 are MGHRA and YSYEKL. The CDR3 region has the DNA TGCGCCAGCAGCCAACGCCAGGGGGCGGATCGCTACACCTTC. The encoded protein is CASSQRQGADRYTF.

The gene calls are TRBV2 and TRBJ2-7, with 8 bases matching TRBD1. V gave up 2 bases and J gave up 0 bases; unmatched junction bases: 0. This CDR3 has 14 amino acids. The germline gives CDR1 SNHLY, CDR2 FYNNEI. The CDR3 region has the DNA TGTGCCAGCAGTGAACAGGGGGCCTCCTACGAGCAGTACTTC. Its protein product is CASSEQGASYEQYF.

This chain uses TRBV11-2 with TRBJ1-1; a weak D match, TRBD1 (6 bases). This CDR3 comprises 15 residues. CDR1 SGHAT and CDR2 FQNNGV come from the germline V gene. The V and J ends lost 4 bases and 1 base respectively, with 13 bases between them. CDR3 DNA sequence: TGTGCCAGCAGCTCAGTCAGGGGACGGAACACTGAAGCTTTCTTT. This codes for CASSSVRGRNTEAFF. The full variable domain, its missing parts supplied by reference TRBV11-2 and TRBJ1-1, is EAGVAQSPRYKIIEKRQSVAFWCNPISGHATLYWYQQILGQGPKLLIQFQNNGVVDDSQLPKDRFSAERLKGVDSTLKIQPAKLEDSAVYLCASSSVRGRNTEAFFGQGTRLTVV.

This clone showed up just a few times. The chain employs TRBV19 and TRBJ1-1, with TRBD1 as a possible D gene (6 bases). Germline assignment: CDR1 LNHDA and CDR2 SQIVND (reference sequence). V was trimmed by 5 bases and J by 8 bases, leaving 9 bases between them. The CDR3 consists of 11 residues. The CDR3 is CASSLGTEAFF. The CDR3 region has the DNA TGTGCCAGTAGTTTAGGGACAGAAGCTTTCTTT.

V gene TRBV11-3 combines with J gene TRBJ2-7, with a weak D call TRBD1 (5 bases). Trimming shortened V by 0 bases and J by 2 bases, and 11 bases separated the two germline ends. The length of the CDR3 is 15 residues. In germline, CDR1 is SGHNT, CDR2 YENEEA. CDR3 residues: CASSLEGADTYEQYF. In DNA form, the CDR3 reads TGTGCCAGCAGCTTAGAAGGGGCAGATACCTACGAGCAGTACTTC.

The genes are TRBV5-4 and TRBJ2-5; the D gene is possibly TRBD2 (6 bases). CDR1 is SGHNT, CDR2 YYREEE, per germline (reference sequence). The CDR3 has 14 amino acids. The germline V and J ends were trimmed by 4 bases and 0 bases, with 10 bases remaining between them. CDR3 sequence: CASSQGLDQETQYF. The CDR3 DNA is TGTGCCAGCAGCCAGGGACTTGACCAAGAGACCCAGTACTTC.

The genes are TRBV6-5 and TRBJ1-5; weak D call: TRBD1 (6 bases). Per germline, CDR1 MNHEY and CDR2 SVGAGI. CDR3 size: 14 residues. V was shortened by 6 bases and J by 1 base, with 10 bases between the two germline ends. The CDR3 DNA reads TGTGCCAGCAGCCAACAGGGAAGCAATCAGCCCCAGCATTTT. Encoded protein: CASSQQGSNQPQHF.

The rearrangement joins TRBV11-2 to TRBJ2-7; D uncertain. V shed 3 bases and J shed 3 bases, with 12 bases lying between them. The CDR3 loop spans 14 amino acids. Germline V lookup: CDR1 SGHAT, CDR2 FQNNGV. The CDR3 is CASSLSSPGYEQYF. In DNA form, the CDR3 reads TGTGCCAGCAGCTTGTCTAGTCCCGGCTACGAGCAGTACTTC.

The count of this clone is one. The CDR3 DNA reads as TGTGCCAGCAGTTACGGGACAGGGAGGACTGAAGCTTTCTTT. Protein product: CASSYGTGRTEAFF. The V call is TRBV6-5, the J call TRBJ1-1; 9 nucleotides agree with TRBD1. The CDR3 loop spans 14 amino acids. The ends lost 2 bases at V and 5 bases at J; junction bases unmatched: 3. CDR1 and CDR2 from the germline V gene are MNHEY and SVGAGI.

This clone has just a few counts. The gene calls are TRBV5-1 and TRBJ1-2; TRBD1 agrees at 7 bases. CDR3 length: 15 amino acids. Germline CDR1 SGHRS, CDR2 YFSETQ. V shed 3 bases, J shed 1 base, and the junction held 6 bases outside the gene matches. The CDR3 region is CASSSLQGLNYGYTF. CDR3 DNA: TGCGCCAGCAGCTCGTTACAGGGGCTTAACTATGGCTACACCTTC.

CDR3 DNA sequence: TGTGCCAGCAGCGTACATCCCGGGACAGAATATGGCTACACCTTC. It encodes CASSVHPGTEYGYTF. This sequence joins TRBV11-3 and TRBJ1-2; 7 bases align to TRBD1. CDR3 size: 15 residues. Germline V gives CDR1 SGHNT, CDR2 YENEEA. The V segment lost 5 bases and the J segment 5 bases; nucleotides outside the gene matches: 11.

The rearrangement joins TRBV5-4 to TRBJ2-3, with 7 bases fitting TRBD1. The CDR3 runs 14 residues. Looked up from germline, CDR1 is SGHNT and CDR2 is YYREEE (reference sequence). Trimming took 0 bases from V and 4 from J; bases not matched to a gene: 2. CDR3 residues: CASSLGQGADTQYF. The CDR3 nucleotides read TGTGCCAGCAGCTTGGGGCAGGGGGCAGATACGCAGTATTTT. Drawing the rest from reference TRBV5-4 and TRBJ2-3, the complete variable domain is ETGVTQSPTHLIKTRGQQVTLRCSSQSGHNTVSWYQQALGQGPQFIFQYYREEENGRGNFPPRFSGLQFPNYSSELNVNALELDDSALYLCASSLGQGADTQYFGPGTRLTVL.

The chain uses TRBV27 and TRBJ2-7, with D maybe TRBD2 (6 bases). CDR1 and CDR2 from the germline V gene are MNHEY and SMNVEV (reference sequence). The CDR3 consists of 14 residues. The V gene lost 3 bases and the J gene lost 3 bases, with 12 bases spanning the gap. The CDR3 is CASSLWDSGYEQYF. CDR3 coding DNA: TGTGCCAGCAGTTTGTGGGACTCCGGCTACGAGCAGTACTTC.

This chain links TRBV10-1 with TRBJ1-1; 7 bases map to TRBD1. This CDR3 region has 16 residues. Germline V CDR1 and CDR2: WNHNN, SYGVQD (reference sequence). J gave up 7 bases and V 3 bases, and 14 bases lay outside the gene matches. The CDR3 DNA is TGCGCCAGCAGTGATGTCAGACAGGGTTCGAGTAGTGAAGCTTTCTTT. It specifies CASSDVRQGSSSEAFF.

The CDR3 DNA reads as TGTGCCAGCAGCCCATTCGGCGAACAGGGAAAAACTGAAGCTTTCTTT. It yields the protein CASSPFGEQGKTEAFF. This chain links TRBV7-8 with TRBJ1-1; D possibly corresponds to TRBD1 (6 bases). CDR1 SGHVS and CDR2 FQNEAQ come from the germline V gene. The CDR3 sequence is 16 residues long. Trimming took 5 bases from V and 5 from J, leaving 21 bases between them.

The CDR3 sequence is CASSDLGGTGELFF. CDR3 in DNA: TGTGCCAGCAGTGACCTCGGGGGCACCGGGGAGCTGTTTTTT. The chain recombines TRBV28 with TRBJ2-2; possible D gene TRBD2, 6 bases. CDR1 is MDHEN and CDR2 is SYDVKM in the germline V gene. This CDR3 has 14 amino acids. V gave up 5 bases and J gave up 4 bases, with 11 bases separating them.

The CDR3, as DNA: TGCGCCAGCAGCTGGGAGGGGTACGAGCAGTACTTC. This encodes CASSWEGYEQYF. The chain is built from TRBV5-1 and TRBJ2-7; TRBD2 matches at 7 bases. Germline assignment: CDR1 SGHRS and CDR2 YFSETQ. This CDR3 comprises 12 residues. V shed 3 bases, J shed 4 bases, and the junction held 1 base outside the gene matches. The variable domain in full, completed from reference TRBV5-1 and TRBJ2-7, reads KAGVTQTPRYLIKTRGQQVTLSCSPISGHRSVSWYQQTPGQGLQFLFEYFSETQRNKGNFPGRFSGRQFSNSRSEMNVSTLELGDSALYLCASSWEGYEQYFGPGTRLTVT.

The rearrangement links TRBV5-1 to TRBJ1-2, with D possibly TRBD1 on 6 matching bases. The CDR3 consists of 16 residues. V gave up 5 bases and J gave up 2 bases, with 19 bases separating them. The germline gives CDR1 SGHRS, CDR2 YFSETQ. The CDR3 reads CASSFTGQNPNYGYTF. For the CDR3, the DNA is TGCGCCAGCAGTTTTACGGGACAAAACCCGAACTATGGCTACACCTTC.

The genes are TRBV6-6 and TRBJ2-5, with a weak D call TRBD2 (5 bases). With the DNA end fitting TRBJ2-7 better, the J assignment may be wrong. There are 15 residues in the CDR3. Germline V gene lookup returns CDR1 MNHNY and CDR2 SVGAGI (reference sequence). The CDR3 DNA follows: TGTGCCAGCAGTTACTCGAGCGGAGAGTTTTACGAGCAGTACTTC. This gives the protein CASSYSSGEFYEQYF.

With regard to this clone: Germline and junction disagree at one end, which may indicate a read error. This chain connects TRBV25-1 to TRBJ1-1; D may be TRBD1 (5 bases). The germline V gene has CDR1 MGHDK and CDR2 SYGVNS. The CDR3 is 11 amino acids. The CDR3: CASSEYISQVF. Written as DNA, the CDR3 is TGTGCCAGCAGTGAATATATTTCACAGGTTTTT.

The V call is TRBV18, the J call TRBJ1-1; D is undetermined. V lost 2 bases and J 4 bases, leaving 5 bases between the germline ends. CDR1 and CDR2 (germline): KGHSH, LQKENI. This CDR3 is 12 amino acids long. The CDR3 loop reads CASSPGATEAFF. DNA for the CDR3: TGTGCCAGCTCACCAGGAGCCACTGAAGCTTTCTTT.

This clone was observed a few times. This chain links TRBV9 with TRBJ2-7; possibly TRBD1 for D (6 bases). The V and J ends lost 3 bases and 2 bases respectively, with 18 bases between them. The germline gives CDR1 SGDLS, CDR2 YYNGEE. The CDR3 covers 16 residues. The CDR3 region is CASSAVEGGSAYEQYF. CDR3 bases: TGTGCCAGCAGCGCCGTCGAAGGGGGTTCCGCCTACGAGCAGTACTTC.

V is TRBV7-6 and J is TRBJ2-7; 9 bases line up with TRBD2. The V gene's germline CDR1 is SGHVS and CDR2 FNYEAQ. V lost 5 bases, J lost 3 bases, and 5 bases stayed unmatched. This CDR3 has 14 residues. This chain's CDR3 is CASSERTSVYEQYF. Written as DNA, the CDR3 is TGTGCCAGCAGCGAAAGGACTAGCGTCTACGAGCAGTACTTC.

The genes are TRBV19 and TRBJ2-1, with a weak D call TRBD2 (5 bases). This CDR3 is built from 14 residues. Trimming removed 3 bases from V and 2 bases from J, with 8 bases in between. Germline CDR1 is LNHDA and CDR2 is SQIVND (reference sequence). The CDR3 region is CASSIVGTYNEQFF. CDR3 coding DNA: TGTGCCAGTAGTATCGTCGGGACCTACAATGAGCAGTTCTTC.

The CDR3 reads CAWSPWENQPQHF. The CDR3 coding sequence is TGTGCCTGGTCTCCCTGGGAGAATCAGCCCCAGCATTTT. The rearrangement uses TRBV30 and TRBJ1-5; no clear D. Germline CDR1 reads GTSNPN; CDR2 reads SVGIG (reference sequence). The CDR3 contains 13 residues. Trimming cost V 5 bases and J 4 bases, with 12 bases left between them.

The V call is TRBV4-2, the J call TRBJ2-5; D may be TRBD2 (6 bases). TRBJ2-7 matches the DNA end more closely, so the J call is doubtful. CDR3 length: 15 residues. In germline, CDR1 is LGHNA, CDR2 YNFKEQ. CDR3 sequence (DNA): TGTGCCAGCAGCCAAGAGTTCCGGGAGTACTACGAGCAGTACTTC. Translated, it gives CASSQEFREYYEQYF.

The V gene is TRBV19, the J gene TRBJ2-5; D ambiguous. Germline values: CDR1 LNHDA, CDR2 SQIVND (reference sequence). V lost 2 bases to trimming and J lost 4 bases, with 11 bases between them. The CDR3 contains 14 residues. CDR3 residues: CASSISLSGETQYF. CDR3 DNA sequence: TGTGCCAGTAGTATATCTCTTTCGGGAGAGACCCAGTACTTC.

This clone was counted once. J is TRBJ2-1 and V is TRBV28; 9 nucleotides match TRBD1. The ends lost 6 bases at V and 4 bases at J; junction bases unmatched: 10. CDR3 length: 16 amino acids. Germline-derived CDR1 and CDR2 are MDHEN and SYDVKM. The CDR3 loop reads CASRDTDRGFYNEQFF. DNA for the CDR3: TGTGCCAGCAGAGATACGGACAGGGGCTTTTACAATGAGCAGTTCTTC. The variable domain in full, completed from reference TRBV28 and TRBJ2-1, reads DVKVTQSSRYLVKRTGEKVFLECVQDMDHENMFWYRQDPGLGLRLIYFSYDVKMKEKGDIPEGYSVSREKKERFSLILESASTNQTSMYLCASRDTDRGFYNEQFFGPGTRLTVL.

The rearrangement links TRBV28 to TRBJ2-1; 10 bases are shared with TRBD2. Germline-derived CDR1 and CDR2 are MDHEN and SYDVKM. The CDR3 has 20 residues. The trim removed 3 bases at V and 4 bases at J, leaving 18 bases unmatched. DNA of the CDR3: TGTGCCAGCAGTTTGACAGGGCTTCAGGCTAGCGGGGGACTTTACAATGAGCAGTTCTTC. This gives the protein CASSLTGLQASGGLYNEQFF.

This chain uses TRBV5-6 with TRBJ1-1; tentative D call: TRBD1 (6 bases). The germline CDR1 and CDR2 sequences are SGHDT and YYEEEE. The CDR3 contains 15 residues. Trimming shortened V by 5 bases and J by 1 base, and 15 bases separated the two germline ends. CDR3 protein: CASSYPGQWNTEAFF. The CDR3 DNA reads TGTGCCAGCAGTTATCCGGGACAATGGAACACTGAAGCTTTCTTT. Variable domain in full (rest from reference TRBV5-6 and TRBJ1-1): DAGVTQSPTHLIKTRGQQVTLRCSPKSGHDTVSWYQQALGQGPQFIFQYYEEEERQRGNFPDRFSGHQFPNYSSELNVNALLLGDSALYLCASSYPGQWNTEAFFGQGTRLTVV.